Listed here is a single TCR beta chain. Antigen specificity is unknown. These data are taken from a study of beta chain features in type 1 diabetes. Whole-study results and caveats: In every one of the four CD4+ subsets, TCRB CDR3s were moderately but significantly shorter in Type 1 diabetes patients. Junctions at VDJ sites from type 1 diabetes patients had fewer insertions and more deletions.

Investigators reverse transcribed all isolated RNA, so they sequenced expressed TCRB transcripts. Profiled with immunoSEQ multiplex PCR; TCRdb holds only in-frame clones, not every one. The repertoire consists of about 140,000 clones, with 10% to 15% occurring once and the leading ten covering around 1.2%. Trimming removed 0 bases at V and 3 bases at J, with 18 bases between. CDR3 size: 17 residues. Germline-derived CDR1 and CDR2 are SGHRS and YFSETQ. A single heparinised blood sample, averaging approximately 0.12 L, was obtained per donor. This TCR came from a man younger than 30 with type 1 diabetes. The chain employs TRBV5-1 and TRBJ1-1, with a weak D call TRBD1 (6 bases). Sequenced material: central memory CD4+ T cells from blood. CDR3 sequence reads: CASSLGGTQGGHTEAFF. The CDR3 DNA sequence: TGCGCCAGCAGCTTGGGCGGCACACAGGGTGGGCACACTGAAGCTTTCTTT.